This TCR beta chain was observed in a study of OX40 agonist ivuxolimab in advanced cancers. The overall study: People in dose escalation had one of these cancers: hepatocellular carcinoma, melanoma, renal cell or head and neck cancer.

As to this clone: Its antigen is unknown.

Exclusion of a patient followed from autoimmune disease history or systemic immunosuppression. Baseline, cycle 4 day 1, and cycle 7 day 1 were the blood sampling points. Clones were read by immunoSEQ multiplex PCR, and TCRdb kept only the in-frame ones, dropping some. The sample has some 54,000 clones, about 80% seen once. General study findings and limits: Dose levels from 0.1 to 3.0 mg/kg saw CD4+ and CD8+ blood T cells expand clonally by week 6.

V was clipped by 5 bases and J by 0 bases, with 7 bases between them. CDR3 length: 13 amino acids. Germline assignment: CDR1 MDHEN and CDR2 SYDVKM. The receptor was isolated from an adult with an advanced solid tumor such as melanoma, head and neck, liver or kidney cancer. The material sequenced was CD4+ or CD8+ T cells sorted from blood, taken in a trial of the OX40 agonist ivuxolimab. The chain combines TRBV28 with TRBJ1-2; D gene unclear. CDR3 region: CASSRKPNYGYTF. CDR3 sequence (DNA): TGTGCCAGCAGTCGCAAGCCTAACTATGGCTACACCTTC.